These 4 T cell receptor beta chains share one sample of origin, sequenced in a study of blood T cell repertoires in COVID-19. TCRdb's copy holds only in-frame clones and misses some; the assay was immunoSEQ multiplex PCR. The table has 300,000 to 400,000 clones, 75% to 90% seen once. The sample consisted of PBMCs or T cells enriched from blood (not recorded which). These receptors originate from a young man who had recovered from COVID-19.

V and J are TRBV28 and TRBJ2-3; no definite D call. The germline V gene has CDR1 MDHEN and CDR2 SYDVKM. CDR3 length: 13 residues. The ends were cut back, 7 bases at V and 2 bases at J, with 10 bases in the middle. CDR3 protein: CASTSTNTDTQYF. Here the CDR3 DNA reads TGTGCCAGCACAAGCACGAACACAGATACGCAGTATTTT.

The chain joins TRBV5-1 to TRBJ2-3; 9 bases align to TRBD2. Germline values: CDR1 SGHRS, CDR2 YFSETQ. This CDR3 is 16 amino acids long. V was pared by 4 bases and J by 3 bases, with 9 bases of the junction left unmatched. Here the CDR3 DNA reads TGCGCCAGCAGCCTGACGACTAGCGGCAATACAGATACGCAGTATTTT. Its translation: CASSLTTSGNTDTQYF.

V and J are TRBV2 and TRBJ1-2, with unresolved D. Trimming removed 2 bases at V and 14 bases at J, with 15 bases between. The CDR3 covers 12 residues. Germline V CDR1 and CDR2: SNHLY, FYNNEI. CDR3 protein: CASSESQDVGTF. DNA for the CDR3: TGTGCCAGCAGTGAATCGCAGGATGTAGGTACCTTC.

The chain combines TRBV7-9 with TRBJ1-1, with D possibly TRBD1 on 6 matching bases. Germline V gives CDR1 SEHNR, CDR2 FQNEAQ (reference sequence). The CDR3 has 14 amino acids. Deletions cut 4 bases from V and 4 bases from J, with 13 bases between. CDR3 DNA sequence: TGTGCCAGCAGCTATTCCAGGGGCTCCACTGAAGCTTTCTTT. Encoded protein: CASSYSRGSTEAFF.